This TCR beta chain was captured in a study of blood T cell repertoires in COVID-19. This clone was seen at least ten times. Clones were read by immunoSEQ multiplex PCR, and TCRdb kept only the in-frame ones, dropping some. The sample records fewer than 350,000 clones, around nine tenths being singletons. Clinical history as reported by participants underpinned cohort assignment. V lost 6 bases and J lost 7; bases outside the gene matches: 4. The CDR3 loop spans 13 amino acids. CDR1 and CDR2 (germline): MNHEY, SMNVEV (reference sequence). Material: PBMCs or T cells enriched from blood (not recorded which). The chain has TRBV27 and TRBJ2-1, with 9 bases identical to TRBD1. The receptor comes from a woman aged 40 to 50 who had recovered from COVID-19. CDR3 DNA: TGTGCCAGCAGCGAAGGACAGGGGAATGAGCAGTTCTTC. Translated: CASSEGQGNEQFF.